Reported below is one TCR beta chain. This clonotype turned up a few times. The antigen it binds to is not known. Base-call qualities are not available, and no considerably larger clone is one nucleotide away. To demonstrate the VDJtools post-analysis software, TCR beta repertoires were profiled from the peripheral blood of about 13 young patients with multiple sclerosis. The multiple sclerosis patients were children and adolescents between roughly 6 and 16 years of age. This specimen belongs to a study of post-analysis software for immune sequencing data (dated by TCRdb to 2015 to 2017). In terms of the full investigation: Disease courses on record covered relapsing-remitting, secondary progressive and progressive-relapsing multiple sclerosis, though some patients had no subtype annotation. The patient repertoires were set against ten to eleven previously published healthy control repertoires from donors whose ages ranged from roughly 6 to 25 years. A subset of samples was prepared in parallel using single-end sample barcoding, then pooled and co-amplified after Illumina adapter ligation. The investigation overall reported the following: Compared with controls, multiple sclerosis patients had significantly lower normalized Chao1 diversity, a finding suggesting substantial peripheral T-cell clonal expansion. Patients showed significantly higher frequencies than controls for a handful of TRBV segments, among them TRBV5-6, TRBV5-1 and TRBV20-1. Strong co-clustering of samples prepared in the same batch was shown by direct clustering with F measure, prompting a batch-effect correction. The control group was slightly older than the multiple sclerosis patient group.

Libraries came from PCR. The reads were generated on an Illumina HiSeq 2500. To reduce PCR and sequencing biases, unique molecular identifiers were incorporated into the TCR beta cDNA libraries. Every 1 to 10 million input T cells yielded approximately 500,000 cDNA molecules, meaning each molecule approximated one T cell. The patient libraries were prepared and sequenced using the same protocol as the earlier healthy control dataset. Samples belonging to the same batch were prepared together, multiplexed and sequenced on a shared HiSeq lane. The paper's processing steps were these. MIGEC handled the raw barcoded reads, throwing out single-read molecular identifier groups before consensus assembly and CDR3 extraction. VDJtools was used for post-analysis of the clonotype tables, with diversity normalized by down-sampling every dataset to the smallest sample size. In repertoire overlap clustering, CDR3 amino acid sequences, but not nucleotide sequences, were matched to correct batch-related cross-sample contamination. TCRdb passed the public sequencing reads through fastp at Q25 and MiXCR, retaining productive beta sequences. Identical CDR3 protein sequences are pooled into one entry, listed with their most common genes and DNA. V and J calls and clone size were set by TCRdb, not the authors. This sample has under 650,000 distinct CDR3 sequences in its table, and 44% of those were observed once. The ten largest clones capture more than 1.5% of the sample.

Trimming removed 7 bases from V and 5 bases from J, leaving 7 bases between the germline ends. The CDR3 starts with the cysteine, ends with the phenylalanine, and has 11 residues. Kept here is only the CDR3 DNA, which spans 33 bases and is read in frame from base 1. Looking up the germline V gene yields CDR1 SGHRS and CDR2 YFSETQ. Sequencing was performed on blood. The chain is encoded by TRBV5-1 joined to TRBJ2-1; too little of a D gene remains to name it. The clonotype originates from a girl aged 10 to 17 with multiple sclerosis. The CDR3 in this case is CASGWDNEQFF. Read as DNA, the sequence is TGCGCCAGCGGATGGGACAATGAGCAGTTCTTC.